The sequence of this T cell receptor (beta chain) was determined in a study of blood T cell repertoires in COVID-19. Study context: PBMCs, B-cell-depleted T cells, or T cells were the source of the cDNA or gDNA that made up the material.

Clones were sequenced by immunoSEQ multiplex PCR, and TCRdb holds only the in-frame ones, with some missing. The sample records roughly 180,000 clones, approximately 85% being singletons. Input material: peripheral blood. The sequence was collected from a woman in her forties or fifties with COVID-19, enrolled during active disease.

This CDR3 is CASTKTGGFYEQYF. As DNA, the CDR3 is TGTGCCAGCACCAAGACAGGGGGCTTCTACGAGCAGTACTTC. The J gene is TRBJ2-7, the V gene TRBV6-5, with TRBD1 matching over 10 bases. Per the germline V gene, CDR1 is MNHEY and CDR2 is SVGAGI. The junction had 6 bases not matched to a gene; V was cut back by 7 bases and J by 3 bases. The CDR3 extends over 14 amino acids.